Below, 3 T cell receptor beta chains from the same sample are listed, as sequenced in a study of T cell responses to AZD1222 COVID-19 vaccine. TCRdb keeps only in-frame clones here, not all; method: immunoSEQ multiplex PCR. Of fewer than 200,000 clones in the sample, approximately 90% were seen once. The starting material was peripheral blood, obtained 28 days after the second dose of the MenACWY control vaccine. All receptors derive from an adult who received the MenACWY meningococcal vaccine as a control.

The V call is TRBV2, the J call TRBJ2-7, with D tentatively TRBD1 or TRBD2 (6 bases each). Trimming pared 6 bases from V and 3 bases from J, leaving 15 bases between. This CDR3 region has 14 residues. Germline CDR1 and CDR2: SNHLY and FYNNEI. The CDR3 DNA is TGTGCCAGCAGCTTTCCCCGGGGGCACTACGAGCAGTACTTC. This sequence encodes CASSFPRGHYEQYF.

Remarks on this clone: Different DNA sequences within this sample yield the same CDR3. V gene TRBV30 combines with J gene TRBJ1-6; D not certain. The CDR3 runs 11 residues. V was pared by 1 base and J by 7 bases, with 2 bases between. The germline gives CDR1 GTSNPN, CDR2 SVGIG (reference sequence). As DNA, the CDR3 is TGTGCCTGGAGTGCCAATTCACCCCTCCACTTT. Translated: CAWSANSPLHF.

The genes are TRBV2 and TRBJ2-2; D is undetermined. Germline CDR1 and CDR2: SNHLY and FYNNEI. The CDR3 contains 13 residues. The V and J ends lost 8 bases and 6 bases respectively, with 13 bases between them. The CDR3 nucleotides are TGTGCCAGCGTCCCGGATGTACCCGGGGAGCTGTTTTTT. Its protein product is CASVPDVPGELFF.